The 4 T cell receptor beta chains presented below share a single source sample, sequenced in a study of T cell responses to AZD1222 COVID-19 vaccine. TCRdb keeps only in-frame clones here, not all; method: immunoSEQ multiplex PCR. In the table there are 140,000 or so clones, 80% to 95% of which are singletons. Sequenced here: peripheral blood, sampled on day 0 of AZD1222 vaccination. The receptors shown here come from an adult in good health.

The rearrangement links TRBV5-1 to TRBJ1-4, with D perhaps matching TRBD1 (6 bases). The CDR3 is made up of 14 amino acids. V lost 4 bases and J lost 8, with 15 bases in between. CDR1 and CDR2 from the germline V gene are SGHRS and YFSETQ. The CDR3 sequence: CASSGGGLDEKLFF. The CDR3 coding sequence is TGCGCCAGCAGCGGAGGGGGGCTAGACGAAAAACTGTTTTTT.

This clone came up once. The V and J genes are TRBV6-5 and TRBJ1-2, with TRBD1 matching over 7 bases. Germline trimming cut 4 bases from V and 6 bases from J; bases unmatched to any gene: 8. CDR1 MNHEY and CDR2 SVGAGI come from the germline V gene. The CDR3 totals 14 residues. CDR3 nucleotide sequence: TGTGCCAGCAGTTTGGGAGGGGGCGGTCATGGCTACACCTTC. This sequence encodes CASSLGGGGHGYTF.

This clone occurred once. This rearrangement joins TRBV12-5 to TRBJ2-2; D call uncertain. Germline assignment: CDR1 LGHNT and CDR2 FRNRAP. V was clipped by 4 bases and J by 2 bases, with 14 bases between them. This CDR3 is built from 16 residues. CDR3 residues: CASGSPPGHNTGELFF. The DNA for the CDR3 is TGTGCTAGTGGTTCGCCCCCGGGCCATAACACCGGGGAGCTGTTTTTT.

CDR3 coding DNA: TGTGCCAGCAGCCCGGCGGGGGGACGTACGAACACTGAAGCTTTCTTT. It is translated as CASSPAGGRTNTEAFF. The rearrangement joins TRBV7-9 to TRBJ1-1; D is perhaps TRBD1 (5 bases). The V end was cut by 5 bases, the J end by 1 base, with 17 bases between. This CDR3 contains 16 residues. Germline V gene data show CDR1 as SEHNR and CDR2 as FQNEAQ (reference sequence).